Below, 30 T cell receptor beta chains from the same sample are listed, as sequenced in a study of technical replicates of blood from several donors. The protocol was immunoSEQ multiplex PCR, while the TCRdb copy is restricted to in-frame clones and leaves out a portion. The profile covers about 60,000 clones, with 90% to 95% appearing a single time and more than 3.5% taken by the ten largest. Sample: PBMCs. The source of these receptors is a human donor in good health. Some clones in this sample may be carry-over from other donors' samples.

V gene TRBV7-7 combines with J gene TRBJ2-1; no clear D gene. CDR3 length: 15 amino acids. The germline gives CDR1 SSHAT, CDR2 FNYEAQ (reference sequence). The V end was cut by 0 bases, the J end by 0 bases, with 6 bases between. The CDR3 nucleotides read TGTGCCAGCAGCTTAGCCCTAAGCTCCTACAATGAGCAGTTCTTC. Translation: CASSLALSSYNEQFF. Full variable domain (remainder filled in from reference TRBV7-7 and TRBJ2-1): GAGVSQSPRYKVTKRGQDVTLRCDPISSHATLYWYQQALGQGPEFLTYFNYEAQPDKSGLPSDRFSAERPEGSISTLTIQRTEQRDSAMYRCASSLALSSYNEQFFGPGTRLTVL.

The chain uses TRBV5-6 and TRBJ1-5, with 8 bases aligning to TRBD1. The ends lost 3 bases at V and 4 bases at J; junction bases unmatched: 12. Germline loops: CDR1 SGHDT, CDR2 YYEEEE. The CDR3 loop spans 17 amino acids. DNA for the CDR3: TGTGCCAGCAGCTCTTATGGACAGGGTACGCGGAATCAGCCCCAGCATTTT. It translates to CASSSYGQGTRNQPQHF.

The chain couples TRBV9 to TRBJ2-2; D gene uncertain. The CDR3 runs 11 residues. Trimming pared 2 bases from V and 8 bases from J, leaving 4 bases between. Germline V lookup: CDR1 SGDLS, CDR2 YYNGEE. Written as DNA, the CDR3 is TGTGCCAGCAGCGTGAGGGGGGAGCTGTTTTTT. This sequence encodes CASSVRGELFF.

The rearrangement uses TRBV6-5 and TRBJ1-6; 7 nucleotides line up with TRBD1. CDR1 MNHEY and CDR2 SVGAGI come from the germline V gene. This CDR3 has 15 residues. V lost 7 bases, J lost 8 bases, and 11 bases stayed unmatched. CDR3 sequence (DNA): TGTGCCAGCACCGAATCCGGGACAGTCTATTCACCCCTCCACTTT. Translating gives CASTESGTVYSPLHF.

The chain uses TRBV5-6 and TRBJ1-1; D gene unclear. V lost 0 bases and J lost 2, with 5 bases in between. Germline CDR1 reads SGHDT; CDR2 reads YYEEEE. CDR3 length equals 13 residues. The CDR3, as DNA: TGTGCCAGCAGCTTGGCCGTAAACACTGAAGCTTTCTTT. Residues: CASSLAVNTEAFF. Combining the CDR3 with reference TRBV5-6 and TRBJ1-1 gives the whole variable domain DAGVTQSPTHLIKTRGQQVTLRCSPKSGHDTVSWYQQALGQGPQFIFQYYEEEERQRGNFPDRFSGHQFPNYSSELNVNALLLGDSALYLCASSLAVNTEAFFGQGTRLTVV.

The CDR3 here is CASSLSPGNHEQYF. In DNA form, the CDR3 reads TGTGCCAGCAGCCTCTCCCCAGGGAACCACGAGCAGTACTTC. The chain recombines TRBV7-6 with TRBJ2-7; a possible D gene is TRBD1 (5 bases). Germline values: CDR1 SGHVS, CDR2 FNYEAQ. Trimming cost V 5 bases and J 5 bases, with 16 bases left between them. CDR3 length equals 14 residues. The whole variable domain, remainder taken from reference TRBV7-6 and TRBJ2-7, is GAGVSQSPRYKVTKRGQDVALRCDPISGHVSLYWYRQALGQGPEFLTYFNYEAQQDKSGLPNDRFSAERPEGSISTLTIQRTEQRDSAMYRCASSLSPGNHEQYFGPGTRLTVT.

The V gene is TRBV19, the J gene TRBJ2-7; 8 nucleotides line up with TRBD1. Germline lookup yields CDR1 LNHDA and CDR2 SQIVND (reference sequence). With 10 bases clipped from V and 2 bases from J, the junction kept 4 bases outside the gene matches. The length of the CDR3 is 12 residues. CDR3 sequence: CATGQGPYEQYF. The DNA of the CDR3 is TGTGCCACCGGACAGGGCCCCTACGAGCAGTACTTC.

The V call is TRBV7-8, the J call TRBJ1-2, with 7 bases identical to TRBD1. With 5 bases clipped from V and 0 bases from J, the junction kept 15 bases outside the gene matches. Germline lookup yields CDR1 SGHVS and CDR2 FQNEAQ. This CDR3 contains 18 residues. This CDR3 is CASSPVIRQGNTNYGYTF. The CDR3 DNA sequence: TGTGCCAGCAGCCCGGTTATCAGACAGGGCAATACTAACTATGGCTACACCTTC.

This clone came up once. V usage is TRBV6-4 and J usage is TRBJ1-2, with D unclear. The CDR3 runs to 11 residues. Looked up from germline, CDR1 is MRHNA and CDR2 is SNTAGT. The V end lost 4 bases, the J end lost 7 bases, and 7 bases lay between the germline ends. This CDR3 reads CASSGGSGYTF. CDR3 coding DNA: TGTGCCAGCAGTGGAGGCAGTGGCTACACCTTC.

This chain connects TRBV15 to TRBJ2-1; 8 nucleotides match TRBD1. The ends lost 3 bases at V and 3 bases at J; junction bases unmatched: 13. The CDR3 has 18 amino acids. Germline-derived CDR1 and CDR2 are LNHNV and YYDKDF (reference sequence). This CDR3 is CATSSHQGAARFYNEQFF. CDR3 nucleotide sequence: TGTGCCACCAGCAGTCATCAGGGGGCCGCCCGTTTCTACAATGAGCAGTTCTTC. The entire variable domain, with the rest obtained from reference TRBV15 and TRBJ2-1, is as follows: DAMVIQNPRYQVTQFGKPVTLSCSQTLNHNVMYWYQQKSSQAPKLLFHYYDKDFNNEADTPDNFQSRRPNTSFCFLDIRSPGLGDTAMYLCATSSHQGAARFYNEQFFGPGTRLTVL.

The genes are TRBV4-1 and TRBJ2-4; the match to TRBD1 covers 8 bases. Trimming took 3 bases from V and 8 from J; bases not matched to a gene: 6. The CDR3 is made up of 14 amino acids. The germline V gene encodes CDR1 MGHRA and CDR2 YSYEKL. The CDR3 here is CASSQGQGADIQYF. Written as DNA, the CDR3 is TGCGCCAGCAGCCAGGGGCAGGGGGCTGACATTCAGTACTTC.

This rearrangement joins TRBV9 to TRBJ2-3; D not certain. The CDR3 contains 13 residues. Trimming left V 1 base short and J 1 base short, with 4 bases between. CDR1 is SGDLS and CDR2 is YYNGEE in the germline V gene. The CDR3 loop is CASSVTGTDTQYF. The DNA for the CDR3 is TGTGCCAGCAGCGTAACTGGCACAGATACGCAGTATTTT.

The CDR3 region has the DNA TGTGCCAGCAGCGCCGTGCGGGGCTACGAGCAGTACTTC. Amino acids: CASSAVRGYEQYF. The chain has TRBV7-2 and TRBJ2-7; TRBD2 is a possible D gene (6 bases). CDR1 and CDR2 from the germline V gene are SGHTA and FQGNSA. This CDR3 has 13 amino acids. Trimming removed 5 bases at V and 3 bases at J, with 11 bases between.

The V call is TRBV11-1, the J call TRBJ2-3; no clear D gene. CDR3 length: 15 residues. Looked up from germline, CDR1 is SGHAT and CDR2 is FQDESV (reference sequence). V was pared by 2 bases and J by 2 bases, with 11 bases between. The CDR3 region is CASSLHGGFTDTQYF. Written as DNA, the CDR3 is TGTGCCAGCAGCTTACATGGCGGATTCACAGATACGCAGTATTTT. Looking up the rest from reference TRBV11-1 and TRBJ2-3 gives the full variable domain: EAEVAQSPRYKITEKSQAVAFWCDPISGHATLYWYRQILGQGPELLVQFQDESVVDDSQLPKDRFSAERLKGVDSTLKIQPAELGDSAMYLCASSLHGGFTDTQYFGPGTRLTVL.

This clone showed up just a few times. The rearrangement joins TRBV4-3 to TRBJ1-5; D not resolved. Germline CDR1 LGHNA, CDR2 YSLEER. There are 16 residues in the CDR3. Trimming left V 2 bases short and J 2 bases short, with 13 bases between. DNA for the CDR3: TGCGCCAGCAGCCAACTTTACAGTGGGCGCAATCAGCCCCAGCATTTT. Translating it yields CASSQLYSGRNQPQHF.

The V call is TRBV27, the J call TRBJ2-2; 7 positions match TRBD1. Trimming removed 2 bases from V and 1 base from J; junction bases left unmatched: 4. CDR1 MNHEY and CDR2 SMNVEV come from the germline V gene (reference sequence). CDR3 length: 16 residues. CDR3 residues: CASSLKGQMNTGELFF. The CDR3 bases are TGTGCCAGCAGTTTAAAGGGACAGATGAACACCGGGGAGCTGTTTTTT.

V usage is TRBV10-3 and J usage is TRBJ1-2, with 7 positions matching TRBD1. The V gene's germline CDR1 is ENHRY and CDR2 SYGVKD. V shed 9 bases, J shed 6 bases, and the junction held 7 bases outside the gene matches. The CDR3 loop spans 12 amino acids. The CDR3 loop reads CAMRQGTDGYTF. The DNA of the CDR3 is TGTGCCATGAGACAGGGAACTGATGGCTACACCTTC.

This chain's CDR3 is CASSDRGRPYGYTF. The CDR3 region has the DNA TGCGCCAGCTCCGACAGGGGGCGCCCCTATGGCTACACCTTC. This chain links TRBV10-1 with TRBJ1-2; 10 bases are a match to TRBD1. The CDR3 extends over 14 amino acids. V trimming: 8 bases; J trimming: 4 bases; junction bases outside the gene matches: 7. Germline lookup yields CDR1 WNHNN and CDR2 SYGVQD (reference sequence).

This clone was seen more than once but under ten times. This chain links TRBV6-1 with TRBJ1-2; maybe TRBD1 (5 bases). CDR1 is MNHNS, CDR2 SASEGT, per germline. The CDR3 spans 13 residues. V lost 3 bases, J lost 3 bases, and 8 bases lay in between. In DNA, the CDR3 is TGTGCCAGCAGTGAGGACACCTACTATGGCTACACCTTC. Translation: CASSEDTYYGYTF.

The chain uses TRBV15 and TRBJ2-1; 9 bases align to TRBD2. This CDR3 is 17 amino acids long. Germline V lookup: CDR1 LNHNV, CDR2 YYDKDF (reference sequence). V lost 0 bases to trimming and J lost 8 bases; unmatched junction nucleotides: 11. Here the CDR3 DNA reads TGTGCCACCAGCAGAGATAGTAGCGGGAGAATGCAGGATGAGCAGTTCTTC. It is translated as CATSRDSSGRMQDEQFF. The variable domain in full, completed from reference TRBV15 and TRBJ2-1, reads DAMVIQNPRYQVTQFGKPVTLSCSQTLNHNVMYWYQQKSSQAPKLLFHYYDKDFNNEADTPDNFQSRRPNTSFCFLDIRSPGLGDTAMYLCATSRDSSGRMQDEQFFGPGTRLTVL.

The chain joins TRBV7-8 to TRBJ2-3; 7 bases fit TRBD2. Unmatched junction bases numbered 8, after V lost 5 bases and J lost 3 bases. The CDR3 spans 15 residues. CDR1 and CDR2 (germline): SGHVS, FQNEAQ. The CDR3 DNA sequence: TGTGCCAGCAGCCAGAAACCGGGGGGTACAGATACGCAGTATTTT. Amino acids: CASSQKPGGTDTQYF.

The chain couples TRBV7-2 to TRBJ2-1; the match to TRBD2 covers 9 bases. The CDR3 has 16 residues. Trimming took 1 base from V and 6 from J; bases not matched to a gene: 7. The germline V gene encodes CDR1 SGHTA and CDR2 FQGNSA. The CDR3, as DNA: TGTGCCAGCAGCTTAGATCTAGCGGGGCGGGGCAATGAGCAGTTCTTC. Amino acids: CASSLDLAGRGNEQFF.

The chain recombines TRBV15 with TRBJ2-7, with D maybe TRBD1 (6 bases). The CDR3 has 13 amino acids. V lost 3 bases, J lost 6 bases, and 12 bases lay in between. In germline, CDR1 is LNHNV, CDR2 YYDKDF (reference sequence). This CDR3 is CATSRLTGTEQYF. Written as DNA, the CDR3 is TGTGCCACCAGCAGGCTTACAGGGACCGAGCAGTACTTC.

The gene calls are TRBV20-1 and TRBJ2-7, with D perhaps TRBD2 (5 bases). CDR3 length: 11 residues. The germline V gene encodes CDR1 DFQATT and CDR2 SNEGSKA (reference sequence). V was clipped by 0 bases and J by 6 bases, with 6 bases between them. CDR3 sequence: CSARDRGEQYF. Written as DNA, the CDR3 is TGCAGTGCTAGAGACCGGGGCGAGCAGTACTTC.

This clone was counted once. The chain carries TRBV7-8 and TRBJ2-2; D remains ambiguous. The length of the CDR3 is 15 residues. Germline CDR1 and CDR2: SGHVS and FQNEAQ. V lost 5 bases and J lost 3, with 13 bases in between. This chain's CDR3 is CASSPRYMDTGELFF. As DNA, the CDR3 is TGTGCCAGCAGCCCCAGGTACATGGACACCGGGGAGCTGTTTTTT.

This rearrangement joins TRBV6-1 to TRBJ2-3; 7 bases agree with TRBD1. V lost 7 bases, J lost 1 base, and 8 bases stayed unmatched. Germline V gives CDR1 MNHNS, CDR2 SASEGT. The CDR3 has 15 amino acids. CDR3: CASKPSGTGTDTQYF. DNA of the CDR3: TGTGCCAGCAAACCCTCCGGGACAGGCACAGATACGCAGTATTTT.

This rearrangement joins TRBV9 to TRBJ1-6; no clear D gene. Germline V CDR1 and CDR2: SGDLS, YYNGEE. CDR3 length: 17 residues. Deletions cut 0 bases from V and 0 bases from J, with 10 bases between. Here the CDR3 DNA reads TGTGCCAGCAGCGTAGCTGCGGGGAGCTCCTATAATTCACCCCTCCACTTT. Encoded protein: CASSVAAGSSYNSPLHF.

This clone was counted a single time. The chain has TRBV7-8 and TRBJ1-3; TRBD1 matches 7 bases. The CDR3 is 16 residues long. Germline V CDR1 and CDR2: SGHVS, FQNEAQ. The V gene end was trimmed by 5 bases and the J gene end by 6 bases; junction bases not matched to a gene: 13. CDR3 DNA sequence: TGTGCCAGCAGCGGTGGGCGGACAGGAGCATTAAACACCATATATTTT. Translating gives CASSGGRTGALNTIYF. Full variable domain (missing parts from reference TRBV7-8 and TRBJ1-3): GAGVSQSPRYKVAKRGQDVALRCDPISGHVSLFWYQQALGQGPEFLTYFQNEAQLDKSGLPSDRFFAERPEGSVSTLKIQRTQQEDSAVYLCASSGGRTGALNTIYFGEGSWLTVV.

The V and J genes are TRBV7-6 and TRBJ1-6, with 7 positions matching TRBD1. CDR3 size: 18 residues. The ends lost 1 base at V and 5 bases at J; junction bases unmatched: 11. In germline, CDR1 is SGHVS, CDR2 FNYEAQ. CDR3 coding DNA: TGTGCCAGCAGCTTAGAGATTGGAGGGGGCGCGAATAATTCACCCCTCCACTTT. It specifies CASSLEIGGGANNSPLHF. Supplemented by reference TRBV7-6 and TRBJ1-6, the full variable domain reads GAGVSQSPRYKVTKRGQDVALRCDPISGHVSLYWYRQALGQGPEFLTYFNYEAQQDKSGLPNDRFSAERPEGSISTLTIQRTEQRDSAMYRCASSLEIGGGANNSPLHFGNGTRLTVT.

The rearrangement joins TRBV5-1 to TRBJ2-2, with D perhaps TRBD2 (6 bases). The V end lost 3 bases, the J end lost 5 bases, and 11 bases lay between the germline ends. The CDR3 length is 14 residues. Per the germline V gene, CDR1 is SGHRS and CDR2 is YFSETQ. CDR3 amino acids: CASSSLEGTGELFF. Written as DNA, the CDR3 is TGCGCCAGCAGCTCCCTGGAGGGGACCGGGGAGCTGTTTTTT.